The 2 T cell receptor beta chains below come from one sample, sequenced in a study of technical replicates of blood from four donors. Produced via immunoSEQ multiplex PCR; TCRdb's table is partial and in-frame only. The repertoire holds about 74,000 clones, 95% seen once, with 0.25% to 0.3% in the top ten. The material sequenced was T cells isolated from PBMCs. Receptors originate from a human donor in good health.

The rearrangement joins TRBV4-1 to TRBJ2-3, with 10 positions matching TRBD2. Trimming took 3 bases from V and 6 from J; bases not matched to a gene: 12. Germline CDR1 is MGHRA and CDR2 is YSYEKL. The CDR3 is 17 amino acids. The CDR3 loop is CASSHVSSGLATDTQYF. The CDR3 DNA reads TGCGCCAGCAGCCATGTGTCCTCGGGACTAGCGACGGATACGCAGTATTTT.

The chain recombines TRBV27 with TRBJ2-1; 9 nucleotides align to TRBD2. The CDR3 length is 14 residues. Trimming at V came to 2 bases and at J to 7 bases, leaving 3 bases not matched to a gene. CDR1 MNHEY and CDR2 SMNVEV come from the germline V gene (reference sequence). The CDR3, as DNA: TGTGCCAGCAGTTTAATGACTAGCGGAAATGAGCAGTTCTTC. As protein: CASSLMTSGNEQFF.